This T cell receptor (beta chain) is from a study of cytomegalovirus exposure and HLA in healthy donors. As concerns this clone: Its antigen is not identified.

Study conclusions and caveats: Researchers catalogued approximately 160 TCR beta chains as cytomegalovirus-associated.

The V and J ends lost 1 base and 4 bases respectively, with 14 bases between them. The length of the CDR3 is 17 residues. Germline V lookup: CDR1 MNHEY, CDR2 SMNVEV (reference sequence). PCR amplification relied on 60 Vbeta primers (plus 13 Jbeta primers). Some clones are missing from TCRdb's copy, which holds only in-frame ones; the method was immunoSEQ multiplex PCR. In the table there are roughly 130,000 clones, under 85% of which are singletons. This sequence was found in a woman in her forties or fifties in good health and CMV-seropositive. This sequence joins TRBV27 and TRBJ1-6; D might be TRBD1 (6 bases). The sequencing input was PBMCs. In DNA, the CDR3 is TGTGCCAGCAGTTTATATCAGGGGCAGGGGTATAATTCACCCCTCCACTTT. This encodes CASSLYQGQGYNSPLHF.